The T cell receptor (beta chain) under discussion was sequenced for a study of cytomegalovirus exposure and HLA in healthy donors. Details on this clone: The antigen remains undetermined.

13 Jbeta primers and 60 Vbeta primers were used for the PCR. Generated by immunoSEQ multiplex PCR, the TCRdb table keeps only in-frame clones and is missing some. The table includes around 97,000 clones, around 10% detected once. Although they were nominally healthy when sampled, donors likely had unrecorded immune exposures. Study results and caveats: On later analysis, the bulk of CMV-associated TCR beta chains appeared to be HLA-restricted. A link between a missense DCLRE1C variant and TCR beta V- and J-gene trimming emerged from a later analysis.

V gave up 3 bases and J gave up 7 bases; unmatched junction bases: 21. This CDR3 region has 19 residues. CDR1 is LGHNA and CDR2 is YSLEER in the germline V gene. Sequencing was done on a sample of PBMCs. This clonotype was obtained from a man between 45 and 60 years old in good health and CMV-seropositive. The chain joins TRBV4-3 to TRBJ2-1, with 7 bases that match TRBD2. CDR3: CASSQAKMARGGLLNEQFF. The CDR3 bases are TGCGCCAGCAGCCAGGCAAAGATGGCGCGGGGAGGGCTGTTAAATGAGCAGTTCTTC.